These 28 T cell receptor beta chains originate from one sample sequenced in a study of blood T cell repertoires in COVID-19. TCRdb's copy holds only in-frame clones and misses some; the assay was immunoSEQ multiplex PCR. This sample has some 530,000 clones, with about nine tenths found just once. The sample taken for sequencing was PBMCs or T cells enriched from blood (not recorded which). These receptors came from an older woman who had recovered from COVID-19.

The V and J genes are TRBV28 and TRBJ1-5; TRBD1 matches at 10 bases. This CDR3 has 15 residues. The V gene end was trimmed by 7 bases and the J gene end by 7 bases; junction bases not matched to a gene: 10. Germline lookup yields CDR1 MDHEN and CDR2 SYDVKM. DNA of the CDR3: TGTGCCAGCATACGGACAGGGGGGAGTGGCCAGCCCCAGCATTTT. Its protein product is CASIRTGGSGQPQHF.

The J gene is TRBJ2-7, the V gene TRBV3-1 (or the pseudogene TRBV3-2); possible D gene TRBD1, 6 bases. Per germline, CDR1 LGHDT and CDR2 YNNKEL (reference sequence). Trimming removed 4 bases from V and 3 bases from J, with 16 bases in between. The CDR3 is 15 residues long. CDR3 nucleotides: TGTGCCAGCAGCCGTAATACAGGGTCCAGCTACGAGCAGTACTTC. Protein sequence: CASSRNTGSSYEQYF.

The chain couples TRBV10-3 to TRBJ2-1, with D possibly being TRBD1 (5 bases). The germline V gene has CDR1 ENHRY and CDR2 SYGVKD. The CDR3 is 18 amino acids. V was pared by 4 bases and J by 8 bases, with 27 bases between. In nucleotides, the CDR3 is TGTGCCATCAGTGCCTCACCCCAGGGTTTGTGGCAGAGGCATGAGCAGTTCTTC. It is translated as CAISASPQGLWQRHEQFF.

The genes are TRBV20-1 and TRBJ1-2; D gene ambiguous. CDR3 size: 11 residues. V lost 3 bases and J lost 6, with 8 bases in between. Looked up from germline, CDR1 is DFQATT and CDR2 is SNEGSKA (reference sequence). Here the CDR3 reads CSARRADGYTF. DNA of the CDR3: TGCAGTGCTAGGAGGGCGGATGGCTACACCTTC.

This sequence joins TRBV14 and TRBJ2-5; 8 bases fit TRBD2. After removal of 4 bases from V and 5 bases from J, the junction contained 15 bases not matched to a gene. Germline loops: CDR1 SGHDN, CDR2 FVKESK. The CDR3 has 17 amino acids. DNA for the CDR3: TGTGCCAGCAGCCCGCGGGGGGCCACGCGCCTAAGGGAGACCCAGTACTTC. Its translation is CASSPRGATRLRETQYF.

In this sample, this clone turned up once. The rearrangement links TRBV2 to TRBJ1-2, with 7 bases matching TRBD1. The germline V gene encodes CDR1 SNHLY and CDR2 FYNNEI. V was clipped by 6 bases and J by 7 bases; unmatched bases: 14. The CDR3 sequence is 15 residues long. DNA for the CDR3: TGTGCCAGCAGAACCGCACAGGGGAGCACTCGTGGCTACACCTTC. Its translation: CASRTAQGSTRGYTF.

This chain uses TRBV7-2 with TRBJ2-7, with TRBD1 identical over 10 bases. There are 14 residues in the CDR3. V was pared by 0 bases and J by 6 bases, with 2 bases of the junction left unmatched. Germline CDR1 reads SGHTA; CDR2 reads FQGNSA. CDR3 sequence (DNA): TGTGCCAGCAGCTTAGCTGGGACAGGGGCCGAGCAGTACTTC. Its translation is CASSLAGTGAEQYF.

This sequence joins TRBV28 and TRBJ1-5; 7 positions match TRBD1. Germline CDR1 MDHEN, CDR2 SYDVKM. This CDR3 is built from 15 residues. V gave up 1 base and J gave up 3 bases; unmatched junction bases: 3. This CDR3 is CASSLSGGFNQPQHF. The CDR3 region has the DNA TGTGCCAGCAGTTTATCAGGGGGGTTCAATCAGCCCCAGCATTTT.

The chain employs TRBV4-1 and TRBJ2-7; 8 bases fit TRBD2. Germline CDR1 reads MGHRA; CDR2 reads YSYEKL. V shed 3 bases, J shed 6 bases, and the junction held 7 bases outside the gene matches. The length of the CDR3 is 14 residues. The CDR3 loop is CASSHRGGLGEQYF. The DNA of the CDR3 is TGCGCCAGCAGCCATCGCGGGGGGTTGGGCGAGCAGTACTTC.

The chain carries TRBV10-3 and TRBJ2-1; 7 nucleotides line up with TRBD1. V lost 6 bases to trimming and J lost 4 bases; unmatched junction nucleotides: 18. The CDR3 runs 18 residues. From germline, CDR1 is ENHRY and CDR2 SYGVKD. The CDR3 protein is CAIRLTGAGPGQYNEQFF. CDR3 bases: TGTGCCATCAGGCTAACAGGGGCCGGGCCCGGACAATACAATGAGCAGTTCTTC.

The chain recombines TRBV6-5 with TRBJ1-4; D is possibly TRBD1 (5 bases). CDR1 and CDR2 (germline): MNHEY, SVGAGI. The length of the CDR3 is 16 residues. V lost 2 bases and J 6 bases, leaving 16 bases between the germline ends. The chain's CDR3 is CASSYHPTAKDEKLFF. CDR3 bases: TGTGCCAGCAGTTACCACCCGACAGCGAAGGATGAAAAACTGTTTTTT.

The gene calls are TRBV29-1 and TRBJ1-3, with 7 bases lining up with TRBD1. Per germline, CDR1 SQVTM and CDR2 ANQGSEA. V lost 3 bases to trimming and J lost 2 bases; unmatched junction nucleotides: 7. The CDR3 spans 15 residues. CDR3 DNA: TGCAGCGTTGATCTGAAGGGGACAGCTGGAAACACCATATATTTT. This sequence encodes CSVDLKGTAGNTIYF.

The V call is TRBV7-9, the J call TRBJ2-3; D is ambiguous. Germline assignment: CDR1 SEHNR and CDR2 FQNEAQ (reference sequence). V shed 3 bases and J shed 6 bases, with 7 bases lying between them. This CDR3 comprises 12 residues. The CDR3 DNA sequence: TGTGCCAGCAGCTTCTCTGGCGATACGCAGTATTTT. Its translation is CASSFSGDTQYF.

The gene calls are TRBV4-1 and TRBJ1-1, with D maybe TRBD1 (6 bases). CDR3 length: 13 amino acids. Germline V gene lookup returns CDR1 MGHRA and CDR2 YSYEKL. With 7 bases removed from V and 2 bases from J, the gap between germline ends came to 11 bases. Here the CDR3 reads CASTSTGNTEAFF. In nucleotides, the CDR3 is TGCGCCAGCACCTCGACAGGCAACACTGAAGCTTTCTTT.

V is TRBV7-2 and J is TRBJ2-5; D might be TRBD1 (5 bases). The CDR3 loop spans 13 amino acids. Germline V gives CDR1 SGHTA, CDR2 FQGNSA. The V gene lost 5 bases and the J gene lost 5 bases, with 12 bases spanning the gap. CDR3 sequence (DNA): TGTGCCAGCAGCGGCAGGGTAGGGGAGACCCAGTACTTC. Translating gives CASSGRVGETQYF.

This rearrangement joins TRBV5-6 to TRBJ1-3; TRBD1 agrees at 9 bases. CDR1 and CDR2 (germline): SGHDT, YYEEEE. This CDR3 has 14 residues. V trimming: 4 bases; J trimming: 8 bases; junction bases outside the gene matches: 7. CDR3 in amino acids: CASSAGTGYDTIYF. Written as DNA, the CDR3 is TGTGCCAGCAGCGCCGGGACAGGGTACGACACCATATATTTT.

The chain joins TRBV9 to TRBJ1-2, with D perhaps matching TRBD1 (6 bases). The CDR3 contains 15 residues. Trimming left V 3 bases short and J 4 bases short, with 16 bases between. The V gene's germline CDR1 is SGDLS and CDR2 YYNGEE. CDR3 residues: CASSAAGRGFYGYTF. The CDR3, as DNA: TGTGCCAGCAGCGCCGCAGGGAGGGGGTTCTATGGCTACACCTTC.

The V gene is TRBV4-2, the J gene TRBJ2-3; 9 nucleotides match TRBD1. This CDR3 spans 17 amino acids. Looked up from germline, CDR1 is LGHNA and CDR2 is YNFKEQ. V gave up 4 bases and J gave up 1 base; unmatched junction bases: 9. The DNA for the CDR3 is TGTGCCAGCAGCCCAACACTCCGGGACAGGGGCACAGATACGCAGTATTTT. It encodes CASSPTLRDRGTDTQYF.

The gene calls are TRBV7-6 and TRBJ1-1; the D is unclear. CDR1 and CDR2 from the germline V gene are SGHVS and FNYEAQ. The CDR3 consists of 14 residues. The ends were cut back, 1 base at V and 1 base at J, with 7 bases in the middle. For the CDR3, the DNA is TGTGCCAGCAGCTTAGTTTGGGCGAACACTGAAGCTTTCTTT. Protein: CASSLVWANTEAFF. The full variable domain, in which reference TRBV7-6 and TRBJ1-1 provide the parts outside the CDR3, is GAGVSQSPRYKVTKRGQDVALRCDPISGHVSLYWYRQALGQGPEFLTYFNYEAQQDKSGLPNDRFSAERPEGSISTLTIQRTEQRDSAMYRCASSLVWANTEAFFGQGTRLTVV.

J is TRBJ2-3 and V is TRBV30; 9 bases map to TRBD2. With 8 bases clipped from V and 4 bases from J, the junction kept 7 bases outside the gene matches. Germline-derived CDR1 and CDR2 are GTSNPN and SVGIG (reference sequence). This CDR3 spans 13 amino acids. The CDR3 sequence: CAGASGDADTQYF. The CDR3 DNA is TGTGCCGGCGCTAGCGGGGATGCAGATACGCAGTATTTT.

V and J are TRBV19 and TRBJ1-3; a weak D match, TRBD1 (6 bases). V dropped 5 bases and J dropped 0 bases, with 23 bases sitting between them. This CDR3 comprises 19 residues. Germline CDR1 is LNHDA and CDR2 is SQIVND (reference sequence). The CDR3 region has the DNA TGTGCCAGTAGTCACCGATCGGGGGGGCCGACCTACTCTGGAAACACCATATATTTT. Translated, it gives CASSHRSGGPTYSGNTIYF.

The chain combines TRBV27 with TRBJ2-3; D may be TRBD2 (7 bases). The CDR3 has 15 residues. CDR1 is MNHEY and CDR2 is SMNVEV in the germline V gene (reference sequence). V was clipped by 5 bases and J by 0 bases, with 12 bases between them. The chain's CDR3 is CASSPRGASTDTQYF. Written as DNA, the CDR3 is TGTGCCAGCAGTCCCCGGGGGGCGAGCACAGATACGCAGTATTTT.

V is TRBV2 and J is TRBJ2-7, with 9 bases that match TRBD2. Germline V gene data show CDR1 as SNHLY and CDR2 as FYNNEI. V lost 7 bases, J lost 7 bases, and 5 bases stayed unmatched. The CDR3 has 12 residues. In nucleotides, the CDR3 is TGTGCCAGCAAATTAGCGGGGGTTGAGCAGTACTTC. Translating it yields CASKLAGVEQYF.

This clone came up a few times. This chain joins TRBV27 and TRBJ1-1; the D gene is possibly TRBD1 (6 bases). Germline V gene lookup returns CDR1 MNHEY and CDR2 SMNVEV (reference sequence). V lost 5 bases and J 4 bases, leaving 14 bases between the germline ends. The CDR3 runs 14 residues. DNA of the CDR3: TGTGCCAGCAGTCTTGAGGGGGGGGTCACTGAAGCTTTCTTT. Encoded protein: CASSLEGGVTEAFF.

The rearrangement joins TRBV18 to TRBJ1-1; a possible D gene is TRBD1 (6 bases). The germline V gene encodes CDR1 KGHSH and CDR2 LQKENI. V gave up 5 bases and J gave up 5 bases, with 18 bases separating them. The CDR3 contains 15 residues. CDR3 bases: TGTGCCAGCTCAGCCGGTTTGGGGCAGGGGACTGAAGCTTTCTTT. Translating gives CASSAGLGQGTEAFF. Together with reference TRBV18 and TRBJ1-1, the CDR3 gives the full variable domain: NAGVMQNPRHLVRRRGQEARLRCSPMKGHSHVYWYRQLPEEGLKFMVYLQKENIIDESGMPKERFSAEFPKEGPSILRIQQVVRGDSAAYFCASSAGLGQGTEAFFGQGTRLTVV.

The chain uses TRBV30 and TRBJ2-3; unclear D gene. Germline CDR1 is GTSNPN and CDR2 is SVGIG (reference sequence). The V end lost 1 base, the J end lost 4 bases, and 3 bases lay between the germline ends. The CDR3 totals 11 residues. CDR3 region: CAWSAADTQYF. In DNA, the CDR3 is TGTGCCTGGAGTGCGGCAGATACGCAGTATTTT.

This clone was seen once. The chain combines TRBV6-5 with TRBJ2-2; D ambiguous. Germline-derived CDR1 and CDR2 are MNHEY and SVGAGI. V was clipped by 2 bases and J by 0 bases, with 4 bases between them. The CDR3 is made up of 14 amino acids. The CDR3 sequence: CASSYGPNTGELFF. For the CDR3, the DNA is TGTGCCAGCAGTTACGGGCCGAACACCGGGGAGCTGTTTTTT.

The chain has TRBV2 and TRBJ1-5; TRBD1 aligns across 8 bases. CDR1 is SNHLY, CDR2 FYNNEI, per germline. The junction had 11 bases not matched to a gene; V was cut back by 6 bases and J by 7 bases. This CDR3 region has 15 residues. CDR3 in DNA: TGTGCCAGCAGATCAACCGGGACAGGCCACCAGCCCCAGCATTTT. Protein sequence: CASRSTGTGHQPQHF.